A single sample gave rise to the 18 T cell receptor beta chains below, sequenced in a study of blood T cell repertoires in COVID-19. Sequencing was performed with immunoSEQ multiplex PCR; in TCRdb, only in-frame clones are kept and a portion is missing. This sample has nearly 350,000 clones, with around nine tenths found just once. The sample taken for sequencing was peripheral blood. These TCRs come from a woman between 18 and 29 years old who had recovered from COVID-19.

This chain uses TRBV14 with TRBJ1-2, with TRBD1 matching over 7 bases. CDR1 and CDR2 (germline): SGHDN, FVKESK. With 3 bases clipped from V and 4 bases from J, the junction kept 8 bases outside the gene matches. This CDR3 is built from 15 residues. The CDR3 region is CASSQAQTGLYGYTF. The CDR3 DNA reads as TGTGCCAGCAGCCAGGCCCAGACAGGGCTCTATGGCTACACCTTC.

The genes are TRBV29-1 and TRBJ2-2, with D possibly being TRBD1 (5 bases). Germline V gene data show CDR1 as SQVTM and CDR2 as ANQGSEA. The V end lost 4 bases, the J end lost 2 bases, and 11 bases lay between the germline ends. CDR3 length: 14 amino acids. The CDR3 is CSVGRQGNTGELFF. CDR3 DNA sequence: TGCAGCGTTGGTCGGCAGGGCAACACCGGGGAGCTGTTTTTT.

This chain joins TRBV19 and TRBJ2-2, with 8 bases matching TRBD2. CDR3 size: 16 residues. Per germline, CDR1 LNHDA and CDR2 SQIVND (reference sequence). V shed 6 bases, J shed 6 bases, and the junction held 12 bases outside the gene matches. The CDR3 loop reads CASSDEREWGSGELFF. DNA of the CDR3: TGTGCCAGTAGCGACGAGCGGGAGTGGGGTTCCGGGGAGCTGTTTTTT.

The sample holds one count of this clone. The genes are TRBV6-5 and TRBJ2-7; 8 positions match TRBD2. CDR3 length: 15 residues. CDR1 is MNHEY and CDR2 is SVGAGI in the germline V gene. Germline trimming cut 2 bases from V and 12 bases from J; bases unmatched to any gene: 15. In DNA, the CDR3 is TGTGCCAGCAGTTACCTTCGGGGAGGGGGGACTAGATTGTACGTC. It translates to CASSYLRGGGTRLYV.

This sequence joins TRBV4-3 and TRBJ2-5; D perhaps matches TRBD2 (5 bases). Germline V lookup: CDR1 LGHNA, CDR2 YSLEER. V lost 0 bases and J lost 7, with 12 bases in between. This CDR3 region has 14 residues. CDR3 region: CASSQDYRGGTQYF. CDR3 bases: TGCGCCAGCAGCCAAGATTATCGAGGAGGGACCCAGTACTTC.

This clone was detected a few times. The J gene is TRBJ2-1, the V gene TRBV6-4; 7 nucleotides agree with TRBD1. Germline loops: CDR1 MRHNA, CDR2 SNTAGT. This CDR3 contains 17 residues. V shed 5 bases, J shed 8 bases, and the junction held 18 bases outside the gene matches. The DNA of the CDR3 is TGTGCCAGCAGTAGGGGGCTAGGCGGCCAAAAACGCGATGAGCAGTTCTTC. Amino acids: CASSRGLGGQKRDEQFF.

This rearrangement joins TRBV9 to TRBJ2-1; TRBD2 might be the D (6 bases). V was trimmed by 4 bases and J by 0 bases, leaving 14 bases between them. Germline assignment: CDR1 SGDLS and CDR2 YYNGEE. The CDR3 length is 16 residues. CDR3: CASSFKAGSSYNEQFF. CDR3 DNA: TGTGCCAGCAGCTTCAAAGCGGGTAGCTCCTACAATGAGCAGTTCTTC.

This chain's CDR3 is CASSSLMSGTSEQYV. The DNA of the CDR3 is TGTGCCAGCAGCTCCTTAATGAGCGGTACGAGCGAGCAGTACGTC. V is TRBV7-8 and J is TRBJ2-7; D is perhaps TRBD2 (5 bases). The CDR3 loop spans 15 amino acids. The V end was cut by 4 bases, the J end by 6 bases, with 19 bases between. CDR1 is SGHVS, CDR2 FQNEAQ, per germline.

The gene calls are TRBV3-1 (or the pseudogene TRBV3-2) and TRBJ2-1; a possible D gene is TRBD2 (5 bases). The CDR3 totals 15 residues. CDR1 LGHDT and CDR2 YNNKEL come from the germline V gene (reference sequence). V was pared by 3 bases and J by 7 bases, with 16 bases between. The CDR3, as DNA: TGTGCCAGCAGCCATCTTTGGGGAGAGGAGAATGAGCAGTTCTTC. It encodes CASSHLWGEENEQFF.

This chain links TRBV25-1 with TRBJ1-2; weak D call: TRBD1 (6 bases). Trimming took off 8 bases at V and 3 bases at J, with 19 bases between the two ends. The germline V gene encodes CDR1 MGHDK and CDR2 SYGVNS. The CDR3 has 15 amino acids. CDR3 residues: CASSSPAGGDYGYTF. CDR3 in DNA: TGTGCCAGCTCATCCCCAGCGGGGGGCGACTATGGCTACACCTTC.

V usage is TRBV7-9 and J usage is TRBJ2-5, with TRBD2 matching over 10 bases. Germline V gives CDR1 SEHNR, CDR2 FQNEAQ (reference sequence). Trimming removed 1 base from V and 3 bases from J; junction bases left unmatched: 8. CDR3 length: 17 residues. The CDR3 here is CASSLEVGGLAEETQYF. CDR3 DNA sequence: TGTGCCAGCAGCTTAGAAGTCGGCGGACTAGCGGAAGAGACCCAGTACTTC.

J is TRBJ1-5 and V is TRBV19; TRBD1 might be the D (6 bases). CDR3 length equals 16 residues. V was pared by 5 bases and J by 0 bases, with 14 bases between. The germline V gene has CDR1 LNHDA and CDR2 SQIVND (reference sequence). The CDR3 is CASSFGQSYSNQPQHF. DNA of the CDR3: TGTGCCAGTAGTTTCGGACAGTCTTATAGCAATCAGCCCCAGCATTTT.

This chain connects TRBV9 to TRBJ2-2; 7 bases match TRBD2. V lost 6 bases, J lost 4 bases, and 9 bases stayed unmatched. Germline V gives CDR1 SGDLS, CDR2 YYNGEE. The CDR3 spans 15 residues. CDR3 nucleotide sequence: TGTGCCAGCACCCTAGGGAGGGGTCGCACCGGGGAGCTGTTTTTT. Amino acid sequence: CASTLGRGRTGELFF.

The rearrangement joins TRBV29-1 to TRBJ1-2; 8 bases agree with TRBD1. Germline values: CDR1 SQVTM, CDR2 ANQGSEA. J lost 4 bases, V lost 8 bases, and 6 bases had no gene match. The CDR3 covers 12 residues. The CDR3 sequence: CSSDRGTYGYTF. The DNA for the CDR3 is TGCAGCTCCGACAGGGGTACCTATGGCTACACCTTC.

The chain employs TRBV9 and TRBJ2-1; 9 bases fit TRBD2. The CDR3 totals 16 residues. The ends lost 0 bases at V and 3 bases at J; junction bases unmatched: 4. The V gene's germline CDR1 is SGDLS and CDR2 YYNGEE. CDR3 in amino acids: CASSVVAGGNYNEQFF. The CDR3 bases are TGTGCCAGCAGCGTAGTGGCGGGAGGGAACTACAATGAGCAGTTCTTC.

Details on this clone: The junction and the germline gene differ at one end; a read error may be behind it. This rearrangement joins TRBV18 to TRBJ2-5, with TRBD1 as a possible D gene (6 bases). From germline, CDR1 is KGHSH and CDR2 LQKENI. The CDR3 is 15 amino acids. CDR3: CASSPQQGPEETQYF. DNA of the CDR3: TGTGCCAGCTCTCCACAACAGGGCCCCGAAGAGACCCAGTACTTC. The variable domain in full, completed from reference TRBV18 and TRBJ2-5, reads NAGVMQNPRHLVRRRGQEARLRCSPMKGHSHVYWYRQLPEEGLKFMVYLQKENIIDESGMPKERFSAEFPKEGPSILRIQQVVRGDSAAYFCASSPQQGPEETQYFGPGTRLLVL.

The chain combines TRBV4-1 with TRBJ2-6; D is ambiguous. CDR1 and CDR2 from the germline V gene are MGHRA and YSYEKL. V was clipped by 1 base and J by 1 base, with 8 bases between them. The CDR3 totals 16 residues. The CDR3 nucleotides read TGCGCCAGCAGCCAAGCCCCCCCATCTGGGGCCAACGTCCTGACTTTC. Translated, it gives CASSQAPPSGANVLTF.

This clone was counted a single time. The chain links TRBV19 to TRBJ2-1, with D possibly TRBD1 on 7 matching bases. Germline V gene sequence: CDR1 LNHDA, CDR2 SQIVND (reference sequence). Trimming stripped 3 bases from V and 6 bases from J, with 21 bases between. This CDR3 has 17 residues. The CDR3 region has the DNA TGTGCCAGTAGTATGGGCCTCAGGGGGGAACTGAGCAATGAGCAGTTCTTC. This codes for CASSMGLRGELSNEQFF. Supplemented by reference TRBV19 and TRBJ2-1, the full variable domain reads DGGITQSPKYLFRKEGQNVTLSCEQNLNHDAMYWYRQDPGQGLRLIYYSQIVNDFQKGDIAEGYSVSREKKESFPLTVTSAQKNPTAFYLCASSMGLRGELSNEQFFGPGTRLTVL.